This entry features one T cell receptor (beta chain) sequence. This entry belongs to a study of blood T cell repertoires in COVID-19. In the study overall: Nucleic acid was either cDNA or gDNA, and it came from T cells, B-cell-depleted T cells, or PBMCs.

The data were produced by immunoSEQ multiplex PCR, yet TCRdb's version contains in-frame clones alone and is incomplete. The sample consists of 150,000 to 200,000 clones, about 79% of them appearing once. Recruits, aged roughly 18 to 90 years, lived in some 25 US areas. V was shortened by 4 bases and J by 6 bases, with 15 bases between the two germline ends. The germline CDR1 and CDR2 sequences are SQVTM and ANQGSEA. The CDR3 covers 13 residues. The receptor comes from a man between 45 and 60 years old who had recovered from COVID-19. The chain carries TRBV29-1 and TRBJ1-2, with unresolved D. Material for sequencing was PBMCs or T cells enriched from blood (not recorded which). The CDR3, as DNA: TGCAGCGTTGGTAGAGGGCAAGTGGATGGCTACACCTTC. Translating gives CSVGRGQVDGYTF. The full variable domain, rest sourced from reference TRBV29-1 and TRBJ1-2, is SAVISQKPSRDICQRGTSLTIQCQVDSQVTMMFWYRQQPGQSLTLIATANQGSEATYESGFVIDKFPISRPNLTFSTLTVSNMSPEDSSIYLCSVGRGQVDGYTFGSGTRLTVV.